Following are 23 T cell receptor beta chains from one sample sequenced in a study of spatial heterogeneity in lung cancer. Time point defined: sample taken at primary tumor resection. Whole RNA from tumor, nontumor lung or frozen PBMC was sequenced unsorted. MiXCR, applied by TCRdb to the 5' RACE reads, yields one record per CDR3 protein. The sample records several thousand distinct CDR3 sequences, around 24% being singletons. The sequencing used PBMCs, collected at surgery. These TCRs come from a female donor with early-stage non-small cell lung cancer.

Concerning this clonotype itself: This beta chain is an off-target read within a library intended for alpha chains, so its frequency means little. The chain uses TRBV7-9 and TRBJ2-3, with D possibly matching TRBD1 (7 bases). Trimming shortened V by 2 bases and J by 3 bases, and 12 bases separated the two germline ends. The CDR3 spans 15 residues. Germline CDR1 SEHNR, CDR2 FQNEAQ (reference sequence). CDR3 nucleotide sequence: TGTGCCAGCAGCTTATCGGCAGGGGGGACAGATACGCAGTATTTT. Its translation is CASSLSAGGTDTQYF.

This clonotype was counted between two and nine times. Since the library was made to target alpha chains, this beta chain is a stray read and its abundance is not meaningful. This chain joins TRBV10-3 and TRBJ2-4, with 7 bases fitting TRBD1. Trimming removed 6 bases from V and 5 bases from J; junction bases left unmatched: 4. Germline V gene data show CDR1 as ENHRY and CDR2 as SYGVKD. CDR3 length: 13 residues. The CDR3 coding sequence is TGTGCCATCAGGCCCGGGACAGAAAACATTCAGTACTTC. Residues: CAIRPGTENIQYF.

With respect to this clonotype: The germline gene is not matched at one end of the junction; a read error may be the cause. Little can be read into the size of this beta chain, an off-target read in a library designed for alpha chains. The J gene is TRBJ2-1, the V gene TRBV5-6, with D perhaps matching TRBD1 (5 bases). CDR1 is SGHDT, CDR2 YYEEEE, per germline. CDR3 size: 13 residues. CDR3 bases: TGTGCCAGCAGTTTGGACACCTACAATGAGCAGTTCTTC. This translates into CASSLDTYNEQFF.

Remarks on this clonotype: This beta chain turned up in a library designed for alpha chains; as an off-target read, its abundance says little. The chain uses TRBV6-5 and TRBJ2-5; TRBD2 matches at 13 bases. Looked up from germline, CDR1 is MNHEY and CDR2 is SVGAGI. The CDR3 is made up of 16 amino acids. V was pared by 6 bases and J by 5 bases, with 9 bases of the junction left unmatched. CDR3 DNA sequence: TGTGCCAGCAGCCGGACTAGCGGGAGCGGTAGCGAGACCCAGTACTTC. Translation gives CASSRTSGSGSETQYF.

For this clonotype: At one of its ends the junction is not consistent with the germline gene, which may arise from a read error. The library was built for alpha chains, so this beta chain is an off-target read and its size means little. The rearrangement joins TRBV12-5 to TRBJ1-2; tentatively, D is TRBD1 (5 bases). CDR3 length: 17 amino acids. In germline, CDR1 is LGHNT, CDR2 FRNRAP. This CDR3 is CASGLVVTGTATYDYTF. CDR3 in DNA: TGTGCTAGTGGTTTGGTCGTTACAGGAACCGCTACCTATGACTACACCTTC.

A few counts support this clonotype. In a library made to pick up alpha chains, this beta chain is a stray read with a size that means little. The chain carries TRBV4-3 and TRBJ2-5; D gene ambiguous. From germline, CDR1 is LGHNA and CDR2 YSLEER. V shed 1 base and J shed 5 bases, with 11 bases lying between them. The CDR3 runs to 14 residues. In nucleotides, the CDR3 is TGCGCCAGCAGCCAAGGGCTAGTGGAGGAGACCCAGTACTTC. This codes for CASSQGLVEETQYF.

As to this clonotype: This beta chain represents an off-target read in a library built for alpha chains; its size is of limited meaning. In nucleotides, the CDR3 is TGCAGTGCTAGAACCTTTTTCGGGACAGGTTACAATGAGCAGTTCTTC. The encoded protein is CSARTFFGTGYNEQFF. The rearrangement joins TRBV20-1 to TRBJ2-1, with 8 nucleotides matching TRBD1. The CDR3 is made up of 16 amino acids. Per germline, CDR1 DFQATT and CDR2 SNEGSKA (reference sequence). The J segment lost 4 bases and the V segment lost 2 bases, leaving 10 bases of the junction unmatched.

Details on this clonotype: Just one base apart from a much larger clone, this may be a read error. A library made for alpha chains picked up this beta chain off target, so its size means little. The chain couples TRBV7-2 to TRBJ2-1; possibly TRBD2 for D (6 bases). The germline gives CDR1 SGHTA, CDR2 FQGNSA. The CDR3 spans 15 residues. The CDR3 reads CANSLSGGGHNEQFF. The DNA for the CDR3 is TGTGCCAACAGCTTATCCGGGGGAGGTCACAATGAGCAGTTCTTC.

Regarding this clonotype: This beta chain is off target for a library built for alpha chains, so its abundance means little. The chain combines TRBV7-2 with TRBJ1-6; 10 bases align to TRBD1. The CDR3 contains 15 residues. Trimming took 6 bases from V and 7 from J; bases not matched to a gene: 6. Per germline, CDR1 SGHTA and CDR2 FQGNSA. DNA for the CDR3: TGTGCCAGCAGACTGAGACAGGGGGCAAATTCACCCCTCCACTTT. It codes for CASRLRQGANSPLHF.

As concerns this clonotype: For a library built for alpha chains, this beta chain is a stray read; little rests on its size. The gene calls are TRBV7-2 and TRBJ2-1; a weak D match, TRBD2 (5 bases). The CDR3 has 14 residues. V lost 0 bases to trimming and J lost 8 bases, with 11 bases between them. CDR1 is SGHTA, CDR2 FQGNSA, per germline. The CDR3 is CASSLAARGDEQFF. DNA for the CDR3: TGTGCCAGCAGCTTAGCAGCCCGGGGTGATGAGCAGTTCTTC.

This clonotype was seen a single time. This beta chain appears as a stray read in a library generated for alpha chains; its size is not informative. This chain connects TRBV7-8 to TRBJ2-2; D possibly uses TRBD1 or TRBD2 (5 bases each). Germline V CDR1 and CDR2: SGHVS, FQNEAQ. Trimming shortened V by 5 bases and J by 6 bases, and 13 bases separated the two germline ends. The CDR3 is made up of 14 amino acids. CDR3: CASSIRDRAGELFF. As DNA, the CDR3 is TGTGCCAGCAGCATCCGGGACCGGGCCGGGGAGCTGTTTTTT.

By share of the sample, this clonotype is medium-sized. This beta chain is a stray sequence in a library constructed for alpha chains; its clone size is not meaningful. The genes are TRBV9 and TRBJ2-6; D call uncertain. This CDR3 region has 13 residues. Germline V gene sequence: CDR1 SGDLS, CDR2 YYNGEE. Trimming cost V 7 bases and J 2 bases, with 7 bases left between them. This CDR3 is CASWGTGANVLTF. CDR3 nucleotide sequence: TGTGCCAGCTGGGGTACTGGGGCCAACGTCCTGACTTTC.

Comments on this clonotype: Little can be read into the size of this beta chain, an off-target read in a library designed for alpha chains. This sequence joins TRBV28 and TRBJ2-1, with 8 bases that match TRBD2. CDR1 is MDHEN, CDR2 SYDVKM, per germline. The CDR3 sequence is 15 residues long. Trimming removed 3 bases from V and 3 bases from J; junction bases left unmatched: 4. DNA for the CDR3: TGTGCCAGCAGTTTTTCGGGAGGGTACTACAATGAGCAGTTCTTC. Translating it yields CASSFSGGYYNEQFF.

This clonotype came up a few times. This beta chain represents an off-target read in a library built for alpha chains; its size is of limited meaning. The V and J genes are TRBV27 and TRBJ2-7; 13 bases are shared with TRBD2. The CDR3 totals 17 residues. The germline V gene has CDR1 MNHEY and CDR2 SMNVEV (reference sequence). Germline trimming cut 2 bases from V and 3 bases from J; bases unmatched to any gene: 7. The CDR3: CASSLGPWTSGSYEQYF. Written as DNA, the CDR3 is TGTGCCAGCAGTTTAGGACCTTGGACTAGCGGGAGCTACGAGCAGTACTTC.

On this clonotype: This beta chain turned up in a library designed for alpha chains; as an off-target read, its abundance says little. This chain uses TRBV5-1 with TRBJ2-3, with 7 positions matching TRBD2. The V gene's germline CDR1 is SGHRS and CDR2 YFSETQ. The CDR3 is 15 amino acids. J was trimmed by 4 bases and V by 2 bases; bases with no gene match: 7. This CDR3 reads CASSLGLVGADTQYF. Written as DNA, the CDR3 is TGCGCCAGCAGCTTAGGACTAGTGGGAGCAGATACGCAGTATTTT.

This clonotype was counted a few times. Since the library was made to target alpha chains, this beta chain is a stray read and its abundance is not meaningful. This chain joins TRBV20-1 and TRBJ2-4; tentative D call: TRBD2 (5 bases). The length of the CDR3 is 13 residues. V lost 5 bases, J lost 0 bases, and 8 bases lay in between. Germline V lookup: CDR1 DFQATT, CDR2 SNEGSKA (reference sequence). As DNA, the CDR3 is TGCAGTGCTGCGGACTTAGCCAAAAACATTCAGTACTTC. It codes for CSAADLAKNIQYF.

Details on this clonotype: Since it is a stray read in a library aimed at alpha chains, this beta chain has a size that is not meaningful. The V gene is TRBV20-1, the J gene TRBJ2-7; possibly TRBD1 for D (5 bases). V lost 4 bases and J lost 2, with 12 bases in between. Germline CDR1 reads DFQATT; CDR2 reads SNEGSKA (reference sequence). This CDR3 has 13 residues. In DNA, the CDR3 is TGCAGTGCTATTCTCAGGGAACCCTACGAGCAGTACTTC. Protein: CSAILREPYEQYF.

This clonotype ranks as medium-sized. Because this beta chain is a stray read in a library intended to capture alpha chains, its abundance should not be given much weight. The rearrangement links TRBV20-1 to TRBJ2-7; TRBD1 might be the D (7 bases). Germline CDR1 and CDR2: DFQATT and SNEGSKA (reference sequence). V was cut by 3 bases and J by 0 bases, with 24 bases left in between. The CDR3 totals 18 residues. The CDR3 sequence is CSARGDGQEGGSSYEQYF. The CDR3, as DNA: TGCAGTGCTAGGGGCGATGGACAGGAAGGGGGGAGCTCCTACGAGCAGTACTTC.

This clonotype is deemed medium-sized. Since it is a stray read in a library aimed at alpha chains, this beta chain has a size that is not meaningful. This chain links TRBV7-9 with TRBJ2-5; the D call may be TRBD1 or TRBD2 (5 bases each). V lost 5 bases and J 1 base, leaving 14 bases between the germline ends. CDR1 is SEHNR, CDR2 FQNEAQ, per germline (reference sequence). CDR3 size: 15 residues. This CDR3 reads CASSRKGTVQETQYF. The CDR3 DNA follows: TGTGCCAGCAGCCGCAAGGGGACGGTCCAAGAGACCCAGTACTTC.

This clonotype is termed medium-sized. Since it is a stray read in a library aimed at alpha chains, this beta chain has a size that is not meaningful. In DNA form, the CDR3 reads TGCGCCAGCAGCTTTATGTCCGGAGGGGAGACCCAGTACTTC. It is translated as CASSFMSGGETQYF. V usage is TRBV5-1 and J usage is TRBJ2-5; D is perhaps TRBD2 (6 bases). V was clipped by 2 bases and J by 5 bases, with 13 bases between them. The CDR3 runs to 14 residues. Germline V gene lookup returns CDR1 SGHRS and CDR2 YFSETQ.

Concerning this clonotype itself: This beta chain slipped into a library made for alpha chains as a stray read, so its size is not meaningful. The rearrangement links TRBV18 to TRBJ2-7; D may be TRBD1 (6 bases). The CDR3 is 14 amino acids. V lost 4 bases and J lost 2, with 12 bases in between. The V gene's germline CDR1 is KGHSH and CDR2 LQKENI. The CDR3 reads CASSHRDRAYEQYF. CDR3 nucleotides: TGTGCCAGCTCACACAGGGACCGTGCCTACGAGCAGTACTTC.

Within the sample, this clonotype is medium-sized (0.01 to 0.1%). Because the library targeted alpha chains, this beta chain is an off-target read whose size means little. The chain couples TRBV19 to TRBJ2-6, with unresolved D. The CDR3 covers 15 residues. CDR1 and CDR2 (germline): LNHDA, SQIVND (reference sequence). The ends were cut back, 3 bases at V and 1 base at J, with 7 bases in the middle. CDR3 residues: CASSIKVSGANVLTF. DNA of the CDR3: TGTGCCAGTAGTATCAAGGTTTCTGGGGCCAACGTCCTGACTTTC.

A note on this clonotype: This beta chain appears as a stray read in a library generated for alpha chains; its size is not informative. CDR3 loop: CATSPIGTGGIDTQYF. The CDR3 DNA sequence: TGTGCCACCAGCCCGATTGGGACAGGGGGCATCGATACGCAGTATTTT. V gene TRBV24-1 combines with J gene TRBJ2-3, with 12 bases aligning to TRBD1. Germline V gene data show CDR1 as KGHDR and CDR2 as SFDVKD. J lost 6 bases, V lost 7 bases, and 10 bases had no gene match. This CDR3 is built from 16 residues.